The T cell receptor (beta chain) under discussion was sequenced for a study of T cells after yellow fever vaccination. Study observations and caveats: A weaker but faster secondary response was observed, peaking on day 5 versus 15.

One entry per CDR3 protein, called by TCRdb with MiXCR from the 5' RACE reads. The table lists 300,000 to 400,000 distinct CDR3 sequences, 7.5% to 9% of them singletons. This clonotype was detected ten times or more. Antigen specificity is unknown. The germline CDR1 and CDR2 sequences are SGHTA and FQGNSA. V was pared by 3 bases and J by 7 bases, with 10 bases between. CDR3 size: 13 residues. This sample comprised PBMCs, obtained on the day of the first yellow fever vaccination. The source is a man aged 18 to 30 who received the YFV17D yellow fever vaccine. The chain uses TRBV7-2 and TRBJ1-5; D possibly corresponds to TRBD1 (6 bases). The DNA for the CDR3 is TGTGCCAGCAGCTTTGGGGGCGCGCAGCCCCAGCATTTT. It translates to CASSFGGAQPQHF.